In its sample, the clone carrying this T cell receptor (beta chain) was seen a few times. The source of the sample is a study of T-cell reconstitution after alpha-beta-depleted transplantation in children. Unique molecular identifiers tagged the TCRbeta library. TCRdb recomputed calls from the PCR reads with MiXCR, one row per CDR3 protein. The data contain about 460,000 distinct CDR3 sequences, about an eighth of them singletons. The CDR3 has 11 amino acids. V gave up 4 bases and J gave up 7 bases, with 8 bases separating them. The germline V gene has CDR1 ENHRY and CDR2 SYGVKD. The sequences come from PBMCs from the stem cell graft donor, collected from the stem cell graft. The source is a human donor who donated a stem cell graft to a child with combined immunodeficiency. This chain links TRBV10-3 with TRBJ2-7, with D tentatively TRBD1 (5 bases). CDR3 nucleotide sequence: TGTGCCATCAGTGGGGGCAGTGAGCAGTACTTC. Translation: CAISGGSEQYF.